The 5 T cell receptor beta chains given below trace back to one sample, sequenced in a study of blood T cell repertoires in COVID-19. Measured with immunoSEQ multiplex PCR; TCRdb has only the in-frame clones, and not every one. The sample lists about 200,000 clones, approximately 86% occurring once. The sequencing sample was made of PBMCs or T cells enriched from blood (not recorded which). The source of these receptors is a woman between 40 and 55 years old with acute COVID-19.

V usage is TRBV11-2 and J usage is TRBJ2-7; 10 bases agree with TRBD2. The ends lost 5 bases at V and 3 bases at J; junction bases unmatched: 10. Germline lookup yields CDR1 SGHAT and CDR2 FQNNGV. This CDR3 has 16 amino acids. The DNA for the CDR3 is TGTGCCAGCAGCCAGATAAGCGGGAGGGCCGTCTACGAGCAGTACTTC. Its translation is CASSQISGRAVYEQYF.

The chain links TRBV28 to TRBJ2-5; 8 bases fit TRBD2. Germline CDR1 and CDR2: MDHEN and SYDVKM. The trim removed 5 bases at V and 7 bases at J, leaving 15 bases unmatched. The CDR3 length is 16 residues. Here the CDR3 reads CASSQAGVGGAGTQYF. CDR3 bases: TGTGCCAGCAGTCAAGCGGGAGTAGGAGGCGCCGGGACCCAGTACTTC.

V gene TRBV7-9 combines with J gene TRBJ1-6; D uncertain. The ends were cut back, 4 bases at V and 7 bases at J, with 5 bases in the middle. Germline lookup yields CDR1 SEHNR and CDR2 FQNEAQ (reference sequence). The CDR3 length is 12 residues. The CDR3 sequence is CASSSGNSPLHF. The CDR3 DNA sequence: TGTGCCAGCAGCTCGGGAAATTCACCCCTCCACTTT.

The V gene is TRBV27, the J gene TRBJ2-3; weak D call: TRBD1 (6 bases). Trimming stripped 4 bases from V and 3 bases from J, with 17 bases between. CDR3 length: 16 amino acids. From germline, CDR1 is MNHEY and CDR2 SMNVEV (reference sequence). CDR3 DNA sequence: TGTGCCAGCAGTTACGAGAACAGGGCATTAACAGATACGCAGTATTTT. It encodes CASSYENRALTDTQYF.

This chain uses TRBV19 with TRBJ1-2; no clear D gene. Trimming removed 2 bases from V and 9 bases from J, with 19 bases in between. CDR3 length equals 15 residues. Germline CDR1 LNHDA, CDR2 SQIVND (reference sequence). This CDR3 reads CASSIPEGQVPSYTF. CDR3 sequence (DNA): TGTGCCAGTAGTATACCGGAGGGTCAAGTTCCGAGCTACACCTTC.